These 2 T cell receptor beta chains originate from one sample sequenced in a study of graft-versus-host responses after intestinal transplantation. The table came from immunoSEQ multiplex PCR; TCRdb's copy has only in-frame clones and leaves some out. The profile covers 80,000 to 100,000 clones, with 90% to 95% appearing a single time and around 0.17% taken by the ten largest. For these TCRs, the target antigens are not known. The sample consisted of unstimulated CD4+ T cells sorted from spleen or lymph node cells, taken before intestinal transplant. All receptors come from a human donor who received an intestinal transplant.

This clone was seen a single time. This chain connects TRBV10-3 to TRBJ1-2, with D unresolved. V lost 0 bases and J 4 bases, leaving 15 bases between the germline ends. The CDR3 length is 16 residues. Germline assignment: CDR1 ENHRY and CDR2 SYGVKD. The DNA for the CDR3 is TGTGCCATCAGTGAGTCGATCTCCCCAGAACCCTATGGCTACACCTTC. It is translated as CAISESISPEPYGYTF.

V gene TRBV27 combines with J gene TRBJ2-1, with TRBD1 matching over 9 bases. This CDR3 comprises 15 residues. J gave up 5 bases and V 3 bases, and 5 bases lay outside the gene matches. Germline assignment: CDR1 MNHEY and CDR2 SMNVEV (reference sequence). The CDR3 loop reads CASSFDRGNDNEQFF. Written as DNA, the CDR3 is TGTGCCAGCAGTTTCGACAGGGGGAACGACAATGAGCAGTTCTTC.